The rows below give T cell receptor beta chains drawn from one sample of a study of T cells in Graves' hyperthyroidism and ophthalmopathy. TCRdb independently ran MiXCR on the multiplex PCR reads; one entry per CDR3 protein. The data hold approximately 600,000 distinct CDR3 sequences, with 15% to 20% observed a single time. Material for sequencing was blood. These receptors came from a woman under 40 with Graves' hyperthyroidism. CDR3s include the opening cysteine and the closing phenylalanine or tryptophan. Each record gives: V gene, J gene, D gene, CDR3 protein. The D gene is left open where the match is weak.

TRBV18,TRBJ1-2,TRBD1,CASSPDRDYGYTF
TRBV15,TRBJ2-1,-,CATSRENLYNEQFF
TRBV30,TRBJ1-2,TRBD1,CAWRQGMDGYTF
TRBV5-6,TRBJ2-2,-,CASSFRLGDLYTGELFF
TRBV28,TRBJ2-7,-,CASSPYYEQYF
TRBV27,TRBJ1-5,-,CASMELGSNQPQHF
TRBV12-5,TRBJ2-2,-,CASGLRANTGELFF
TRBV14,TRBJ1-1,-,CASSPLRGAITEAFF
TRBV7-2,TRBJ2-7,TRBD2,CASSLEWTRYEQYF
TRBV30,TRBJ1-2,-,CAWSPFRGGYTF
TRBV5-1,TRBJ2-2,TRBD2,CASSFIGGGEAGELFF
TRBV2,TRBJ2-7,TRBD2,CASRAGLGAEQYF
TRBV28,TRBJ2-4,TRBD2,CASSPGTSAAKNIQYF
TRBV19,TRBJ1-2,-,CASTLGLPDGYTF
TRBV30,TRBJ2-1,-,CAWTGLAGNEQFF
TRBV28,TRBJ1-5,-,CASRSDRGPFNQPQHF
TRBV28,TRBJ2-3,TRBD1,CASSLGGQQDTQYF
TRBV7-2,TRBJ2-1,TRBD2,CASSTGLAVIYNEQFF
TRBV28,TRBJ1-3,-,CASSLFENTIYF
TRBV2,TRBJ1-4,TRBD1,CASRRQGGGTTNEKLFF
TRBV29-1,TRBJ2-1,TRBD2,CSADLAGDHGEQFF
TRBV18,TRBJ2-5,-,CASSPPAEPETQYF
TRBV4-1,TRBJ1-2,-,CASSQVTRPNYGYTF
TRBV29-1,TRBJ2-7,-,CSVEDGNSPYEQYF
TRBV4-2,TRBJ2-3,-,CASSQLRTDTQYF
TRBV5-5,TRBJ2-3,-,CASSLMGSVPGTQYF
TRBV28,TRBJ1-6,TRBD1,CASRPTGSNSPLHF
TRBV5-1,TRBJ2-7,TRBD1,CASSGGQGYNYEQYF
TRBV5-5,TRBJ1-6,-,CASSPEGHNSPLHF
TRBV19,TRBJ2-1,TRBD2,CASSILIGSGRARSYNEQSF
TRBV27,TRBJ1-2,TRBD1,CASSSMFRGQKNYGYTF
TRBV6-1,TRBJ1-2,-,CASSYKQGDGYTF
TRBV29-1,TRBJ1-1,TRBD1,CSVVRDSLIMNTEAFF
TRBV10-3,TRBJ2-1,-,CAISTGLAAYNEQFF
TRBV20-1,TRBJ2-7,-,CSAGQGGYEQYF
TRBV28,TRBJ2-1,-,CASSSPRRGNEQFF
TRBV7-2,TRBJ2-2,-,CASSLASGTGTGELFF
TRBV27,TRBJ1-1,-,CASSLEGGLNTEAFF
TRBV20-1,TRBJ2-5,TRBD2,CSATRTSGKETQYF
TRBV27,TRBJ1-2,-,CASSSAEGATIYGYTF
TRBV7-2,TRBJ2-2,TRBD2,CASSSTSSGRTGELFF
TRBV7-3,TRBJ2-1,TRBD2,CASSLSGSGHNEQFF
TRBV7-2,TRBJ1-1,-,CASSRGGSLYPAFF
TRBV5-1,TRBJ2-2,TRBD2,CASSVSGTSGTLVLFF
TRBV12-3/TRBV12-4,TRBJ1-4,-,CASSLSGVNEKLFF
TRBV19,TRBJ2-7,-,CASSSPRGTGIEQYF
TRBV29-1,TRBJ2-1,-,CSVEVGTRIYNEQFF
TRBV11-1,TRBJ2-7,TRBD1,CASSPRDRGSEQYF
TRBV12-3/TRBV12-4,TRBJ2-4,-,CASSLEVNIQYF
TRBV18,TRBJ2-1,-,CASSQRTAYYNEQFF
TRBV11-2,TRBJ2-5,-,CASSLVFRGTDGWETQYF
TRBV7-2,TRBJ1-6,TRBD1,CASSPPGQGRTNSPLHF
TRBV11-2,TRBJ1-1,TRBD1,CASSLTGAFTEAFF
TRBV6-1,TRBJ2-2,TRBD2,CASSDRVAGIPGELFF
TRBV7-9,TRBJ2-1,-,CASSFLSLYEQFF
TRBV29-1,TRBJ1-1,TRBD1,CSVDPGQLNLNTEAFF
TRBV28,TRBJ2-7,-,CASSFGGAGNEQYF